The 31 T cell receptor beta chains reported below all come from one sample, sequenced in a study of blood T cell repertoires in COVID-19. The repertoire was sequenced with immunoSEQ multiplex PCR; TCRdb's copy has only in-frame clones and lacks some. The data hold approximately 290,000 clones, with around nine tenths observed a single time. Sequenced material: PBMCs or T cells enriched from blood (not recorded which). These TCRs come from a woman between 25 and 40 years old who had recovered from COVID-19.

This clone was observed a handful of times. The chain joins TRBV19 to TRBJ2-3; D is possibly TRBD1 (6 bases). The CDR3 loop spans 14 amino acids. Germline loops: CDR1 LNHDA, CDR2 SQIVND (reference sequence). V was cut by 7 bases and J by 2 bases, with 13 bases left in between. CDR3 in amino acids: CASNGQRDTDTQYF. Written as DNA, the CDR3 is TGTGCCAGTAACGGACAGAGGGACACAGATACGCAGTATTTT.

The V and J genes are TRBV27 and TRBJ1-2; 7 nucleotides match TRBD1. CDR3 size: 15 residues. Germline V gene data show CDR1 as MNHEY and CDR2 as SMNVEV (reference sequence). Germline trimming cut 4 bases from V and 4 bases from J; bases unmatched to any gene: 9. This chain's CDR3 is CASSSRGRVPYGYTF. The CDR3 nucleotides are TGTGCCAGCAGTTCGAGGGGGCGTGTTCCCTATGGCTACACCTTC.

This rearrangement joins TRBV7-8 to TRBJ2-7; 7 bases are shared with TRBD1. The CDR3 sequence is 15 residues long. With V trimmed by 2 bases and J by 0 bases, 4 bases remained unmatched. Germline CDR1 reads SGHVS; CDR2 reads FQNEAQ. CDR3 nucleotide sequence: TGTGCCAGCAGCTTAACCGGGACAGTCTCCTACGAGCAGTACTTC. It is translated as CASSLTGTVSYEQYF.

The table lists this clone with a count of one. This chain uses TRBV21-1 with TRBJ1-5. TRBV21-1 is shown as a pseudogene. The CDR3 runs to 20 residues. Written as DNA, the CDR3 is TGTGCCAGCAGCAAAGCTGAAATCGGCGGATACCTCTATAGCAATCAGCCCCAGCATTTT. The encoded protein is CASSKAEIGGYLYSNQPQHF.

The CDR3 DNA reads TGTGCCAGTACAACAGGGGTTAACTATGGCTACACCTTC. As protein: CASTTGVNYGYTF. This rearrangement joins TRBV19 to TRBJ1-2; 7 bases are a match to TRBD1. From germline, CDR1 is LNHDA and CDR2 SQIVND (reference sequence). Trimming removed 7 bases from V and 1 base from J; junction bases left unmatched: 3. This CDR3 has 13 residues. The complete variable domain, with remaining parts taken from reference TRBV19 and TRBJ1-2, reads DGGITQSPKYLFRKEGQNVTLSCEQNLNHDAMYWYRQDPGQGLRLIYYSQIVNDFQKGDIAEGYSVSREKKESFPLTVTSAQKNPTAFYLCASTTGVNYGYTFGSGTRLTVV.

The V gene is TRBV5-1, the J gene TRBJ2-3; D remains ambiguous. This CDR3 is 15 amino acids long. Germline V lookup: CDR1 SGHRS, CDR2 YFSETQ. The V gene lost 5 bases and the J gene lost 0 bases, with 13 bases spanning the gap. CDR3 coding DNA: TGCGCCAGCAGATGGTCCGCCACTAGCACAGATACGCAGTATTTT. It specifies CASRWSATSTDTQYF.

The sample holds one count of this clone. The J gene is TRBJ2-5, the V gene TRBV27; D possibly corresponds to TRBD1 (6 bases). Germline-derived CDR1 and CDR2 are MNHEY and SMNVEV (reference sequence). This CDR3 has 15 residues. Trimming cost V 0 bases and J 2 bases, with 10 bases left between them. The CDR3 DNA reads TGTGCCAGCAGTTTATCGGGGGCAGGTCAAGAGACCCAGTACTTC. The encoded protein is CASSLSGAGQETQYF.

V and J are TRBV30 and TRBJ2-3; a weak D match, TRBD1 (5 bases). The CDR3 loop spans 16 amino acids. Per the germline V gene, CDR1 is GTSNPN and CDR2 is SVGIG (reference sequence). V was pared by 0 bases and J by 8 bases, with 21 bases between. The CDR3 nucleotides read TGTGCCTGGAGTGTACCCGGTCCAAAATTAAGGGGTACGCAGTATTTT. Translating gives CAWSVPGPKLRGTQYF.

The rearrangement joins TRBV6-5 to TRBJ2-7, with D maybe TRBD2 (6 bases). CDR1 and CDR2 (germline): MNHEY, SVGAGI. Trimming took 0 bases from V and 4 from J, leaving 7 bases between them. The CDR3 consists of 13 residues. The CDR3 bases are TGTGCCAGCAGTTACTCGGCGGGATACGAGCAGTACTTC. Residues: CASSYSAGYEQYF.

J is TRBJ1-5 and V is TRBV7-8, with D maybe TRBD1 (5 bases). The CDR3 is made up of 14 amino acids. Germline values: CDR1 SGHVS, CDR2 FQNEAQ. V was shortened by 2 bases and J by 7 bases, with 12 bases between the two germline ends. Written as DNA, the CDR3 is TGTGCCAGCAGCTTAAGCAGGGTAGACCAGCCCCAGCATTTT. This gives the protein CASSLSRVDQPQHF.

This clone has only a few counts. V is TRBV5-1 and J is TRBJ1-3; 8 bases agree with TRBD1. The CDR3 extends over 15 amino acids. Germline V gene sequence: CDR1 SGHRS, CDR2 YFSETQ. V gave up 4 bases and J gave up 4 bases; unmatched junction bases: 7. Here the CDR3 reads CASSQMTGAGNTIYF. The CDR3 DNA follows: TGCGCCAGCAGCCAAATGACAGGGGCAGGAAACACCATATATTTT.

The chain joins TRBV5-6 to TRBJ2-5, with TRBD1 matching over 7 bases. The CDR3 sequence is 14 residues long. Losses at the gene ends were 3 bases for V and 5 bases for J; bases not matched to a gene: 7. CDR1 and CDR2 from the germline V gene are SGHDT and YYEEEE. CDR3 coding DNA: TGTGCCAGCAGCTCTGACAGGGCCCCGGAGACCCAGTACTTC. The encoded protein is CASSSDRAPETQYF.

V and J are TRBV4-2 and TRBJ2-7; TRBD2 agrees at 12 bases. Germline loops: CDR1 LGHNA, CDR2 YNFKEQ. V lost 3 bases and J lost 1; bases outside the gene matches: 4. The CDR3 sequence is 16 residues long. The CDR3 spells CASSQPGLAGSYEQYF. The CDR3 DNA sequence: TGTGCCAGCAGCCAGCCAGGACTAGCGGGGTCCTACGAGCAGTACTTC.

V usage is TRBV5-1 and J usage is TRBJ2-1; 12 nucleotides match TRBD2. Per the germline V gene, CDR1 is SGHRS and CDR2 is YFSETQ. This CDR3 has 17 residues. With 3 bases clipped from V and 1 base from J, the junction kept 5 bases outside the gene matches. Written as DNA, the CDR3 is TGCGCCAGCAGCTCCCTAGCGGGAGGGAGGTCCTACAATGAGCAGTTCTTC. Translating gives CASSSLAGGRSYNEQFF.

This sequence joins TRBV6-4 and TRBJ2-5, with D tentatively TRBD2 (5 bases). V was cut by 5 bases and J by 4 bases, with 11 bases left in between. This CDR3 contains 13 residues. CDR1 is MRHNA and CDR2 is SNTAGT in the germline V gene. DNA for the CDR3: TGTGCCAGCAGTCGAGGGCCGGCAGAGACCCAGTACTTC. As protein: CASSRGPAETQYF.

As to this clone: An end of the junction differs from the germline gene, which may be a read error. DNA for the CDR3: TGTGCCAGCAGGCAGGGTGAATTAGACCTCTATGACTACACCTTC. Amino acid sequence: CASRQGELDLYDYTF. V gene TRBV19 combines with J gene TRBJ1-2, with a possible D match to TRBD1 (5 bases). Looked up from germline, CDR1 is LNHDA and CDR2 is SQIVND (reference sequence). The CDR3 extends over 15 amino acids.

The chain combines TRBV7-8 with TRBJ2-7, with 8 bases fitting TRBD2. This CDR3 is 15 amino acids long. Germline V gives CDR1 SGHVS, CDR2 FQNEAQ. V gave up 6 bases and J gave up 4 bases; unmatched junction bases: 11. CDR3 bases: TGTGCCAGCAGATCCCAAGCGGGAGAGGGGTACGAGCAGTACTTC. This translates into CASRSQAGEGYEQYF. Filled out from reference TRBV7-8 and TRBJ2-7, the complete variable domain reads GAGVSQSPRYKVAKRGQDVALRCDPISGHVSLFWYQQALGQGPEFLTYFQNEAQLDKSGLPSDRFFAERPEGSVSTLKIQRTQQEDSAVYLCASRSQAGEGYEQYFGPGTRLTVT.

The V gene is TRBV28, the J gene TRBJ2-2, with 7 bases fitting TRBD1. CDR1 is MDHEN, CDR2 SYDVKM, per germline. The junction had 26 bases not matched to a gene; V was cut back by 6 bases and J by 4 bases. The CDR3 spans 21 residues. CDR3 sequence (DNA): TGTGCCAGCAGCCGACATACCAATCCCCGGGACAGCCCCCTCTCCACCGGGGAGCTGTTTTTT. Amino acid sequence: CASSRHTNPRDSPLSTGELFF.

For this clone: One end of the junction is discordant with germline, which a read error may explain. The rearrangement links TRBV24-1 to TRBJ2-3; maybe TRBD2 (5 bases). The CDR3 has 14 residues. The germline CDR1 and CDR2 sequences are KGHDR and SFDVKD. The CDR3 DNA reads TGTGCCCCCAGCGGCCCCATGAGCGCAGATACGCAGTATTTT. Translated: CAPSGPMSADTQYF.

V usage is TRBV7-9 and J usage is TRBJ2-7, with 9 bases identical to TRBD1. Trimming cost V 7 bases and J 3 bases; bases outside gene matches: 7. The CDR3 contains 14 residues. Germline V gene sequence: CDR1 SEHNR, CDR2 FQNEAQ (reference sequence). DNA for the CDR3: TGTGCCAGCACCAAGACAGGGGGTAACTACGAGCAGTACTTC. Residues: CASTKTGGNYEQYF.

The chain employs TRBV7-2 and TRBJ1-6; D ambiguous. Per germline, CDR1 SGHTA and CDR2 FQGNSA. V gave up 6 bases and J gave up 8 bases, with 26 bases separating them. CDR3 length equals 18 residues. The CDR3 here is CASRFSPLRPRRDSPLHF. CDR3 coding DNA: TGTGCCAGCAGATTTTCCCCGTTACGCCCCCGGCGGGATTCACCCCTCCACTTT.

This rearrangement joins TRBV28 to TRBJ1-4; D possibly corresponds to TRBD1 (5 bases). V was cut by 6 bases and J by 3 bases, with 8 bases left in between. Germline CDR1 MDHEN, CDR2 SYDVKM. CDR3 length equals 13 residues. This CDR3 reads CASRTRANEKLFF. The CDR3 coding sequence is TGTGCCAGCAGAACCAGGGCTAATGAAAAACTGTTTTTT.

The genes are TRBV7-9 and TRBJ2-7; 11 positions agree with TRBD2. Per germline, CDR1 SEHNR and CDR2 FQNEAQ (reference sequence). Trimming removed 4 bases from V and 5 bases from J; junction bases left unmatched: 7. CDR3 size: 15 residues. CDR3 region: CASSSRSGRVHEQYF. CDR3 nucleotide sequence: TGTGCCAGCAGCTCCCGTAGCGGGAGGGTCCACGAGCAGTACTTC.

The V gene is TRBV3-1 (or the pseudogene TRBV3-2), the J gene TRBJ2-3, with D hard to call. CDR3 size: 16 residues. CDR1 and CDR2 (germline): LGHDT, YNNKEL (reference sequence). V lost 0 bases and J 1 base, leaving 11 bases between the germline ends. The CDR3: CASSQDIREGTDTQYF. The CDR3 coding sequence is TGTGCCAGCAGCCAAGATATCCGTGAGGGCACAGATACGCAGTATTTT.

V and J are TRBV30 and TRBJ1-4; a possible D gene is TRBD1 (5 bases). The germline CDR1 and CDR2 sequences are GTSNPN and SVGIG (reference sequence). The V and J ends lost 2 bases and 8 bases respectively, with 15 bases between them. The CDR3 is 14 residues long. CDR3 amino acids: CAWSLSGAGEKLFF. The CDR3 DNA sequence: TGTGCCTGGAGTTTATCCGGGGCGGGGGAAAAACTGTTTTTT.

This chain links TRBV5-4 with TRBJ2-1; 11 bases map to TRBD1. V lost 3 bases and J lost 6; bases outside the gene matches: 5. The CDR3 loop spans 15 amino acids. Germline V CDR1 and CDR2: SGHNT, YYREEE (reference sequence). The CDR3 DNA sequence: TGTGCCAGCAGCTATGGACAGGGGGCGTTCAATGAGCAGTTCTTC. Residues: CASSYGQGAFNEQFF.

The chain employs TRBV18 and TRBJ2-7; TRBD2 matches at 13 bases. The V segment lost 4 bases and the J segment 2 bases; nucleotides outside the gene matches: 5. This CDR3 has 16 residues. Germline V CDR1 and CDR2: KGHSH, LQKENI. The chain's CDR3 is CASSLRTSGSPYEQYF. The CDR3 DNA sequence: TGTGCCAGCTCACTTCGGACTAGCGGGAGCCCCTACGAGCAGTACTTC.

The chain couples TRBV11-3 to TRBJ2-3; 12 nucleotides agree with TRBD2. This CDR3 is 16 amino acids long. Unmatched junction bases numbered 2, after V lost 4 bases and J lost 0 bases. CDR1 SGHNT and CDR2 YENEEA come from the germline V gene. The CDR3 DNA reads TGTGCCAGCAGCTCAGGGACTAGCGGGAGCACAGATACGCAGTATTTT. It encodes CASSSGTSGSTDTQYF.

CDR3 sequence (DNA): TGTGCCAGCAACCCCGTGGGACAGGGGCACGAGCAGTACTTC. Protein sequence: CASNPVGQGHEQYF. This sequence joins TRBV2 and TRBJ2-7; 10 bases line up with TRBD1. Germline loops: CDR1 SNHLY, CDR2 FYNNEI. The V segment lost 7 bases and the J segment 5 bases; nucleotides outside the gene matches: 8. This CDR3 comprises 14 residues.

The chain carries TRBV6-2 or TRBV6-3 and TRBJ2-3; D gene uncertain. The germline CDR1 and CDR2 sequences are MNHEY and SVGEGT. The V end lost 4 bases, the J end lost 2 bases, and 7 bases lay between the germline ends. The CDR3 runs 13 residues. DNA for the CDR3: TGTGCCAGCAGTTTACAGCCCACAGATACGCAGTATTTT. Translated: CASSLQPTDTQYF.

The chain employs TRBV7-8 and TRBJ2-1; 9 positions agree with TRBD2. Germline loops: CDR1 SGHVS, CDR2 FQNEAQ. The CDR3 length is 18 residues. With V trimmed by 5 bases and J by 2 bases, 13 bases remained unmatched. CDR3 in amino acids: CASSPRPGASGAYNEQFF. As DNA, the CDR3 is TGTGCCAGCAGCCCTCGGCCCGGGGCTAGCGGGGCCTACAATGAGCAGTTCTTC.